A single sample gave rise to the 24 T cell receptor beta chains below, sequenced in a study of blood T cell repertoires in COVID-19. Profiled with immunoSEQ multiplex PCR; TCRdb holds only in-frame clones, not every one. The data contain approximately 140,000 clones, around 84% of them seen just once; the ten biggest clones take up about 8%. Sequenced sample: peripheral blood. These receptors originate from an older woman with acute or convalescent COVID-19.

The rearrangement links TRBV3-1 (or the pseudogene TRBV3-2) to TRBJ2-1; 9 bases align to TRBD2. Germline CDR1 and CDR2: LGHDT and YNNKEL (reference sequence). The CDR3 consists of 16 residues. The J segment lost 10 bases and the V segment lost 3 bases, leaving 13 bases of the junction unmatched. CDR3 loop: CASSQGTSLSLREQFF. The CDR3 DNA reads as TGTGCCAGCAGCCAGGGGACTAGCCTTTCCCTCCGGGAGCAGTTCTTC.

The chain uses TRBV14 and TRBJ2-7; D gene unclear. Between the trimmed V and J ends, which lost 1 base and 11 bases, there was a span of 12 bases. The CDR3 totals 12 residues. CDR1 is SGHDN, CDR2 FVKESK, per germline. The DNA for the CDR3 is TGTGCCAGCAGCCAAGGGGCCGGCGTGGAGTACTTC. It is translated as CASSQGAGVEYF. The complete variable domain, with remaining parts taken from reference TRBV14 and TRBJ2-7, reads EAGVTQFPSHSVIEKGQTVTLRCDPISGHDNLYWYRRVMGKEIKFLLHFVKESKQDESGMPNNRFLAERTGGTYSTLKVQPAELEDSGVYFCASSQGAGVEYFGPGTRLTVT.

This clone was seen once. The V and J genes are TRBV19 and TRBJ2-7, with TRBD1 matching 7 bases. V shed 3 bases and J 5 bases; nucleotides not matched to a gene: 4. Looked up from germline, CDR1 is LNHDA and CDR2 is SQIVND (reference sequence). This CDR3 region has 13 residues. The CDR3 nucleotides read TGTGCCAGTAGTATCGACAGGGTACACGAGCAGTACTTC. Its protein is CASSIDRVHEQYF.

The rearrangement uses TRBV19 and TRBJ2-1, with 12 bases aligning to TRBD1. The CDR3 runs 16 residues. With V trimmed by 3 bases and J by 7 bases, 7 bases remained unmatched. CDR1 and CDR2 (germline): LNHDA, SQIVND (reference sequence). In DNA, the CDR3 is TGTGCCAGTAGTATTAATAGGGGACAGGGGGCGAATGAGCAGTTCTTC. It codes for CASSINRGQGANEQFF.

This chain uses TRBV19 with TRBJ1-5; 8 nucleotides match TRBD1. The CDR3 runs 14 residues. Germline CDR1 and CDR2: LNHDA and SQIVND (reference sequence). J lost 3 bases, V lost 4 bases, and 2 bases had no gene match. The CDR3 DNA reads as TGTGCCAGTAGTAAGACAGGGGACAATCAGCCCCAGCATTTT. It translates to CASSKTGDNQPQHF.

The rearrangement uses TRBV28 and TRBJ2-3; 11 bases agree with TRBD2. Germline CDR1 reads MDHEN; CDR2 reads SYDVKM. The CDR3 totals 13 residues. V dropped 8 bases and J dropped 8; count of bases not matched to a gene: 6. CDR3 sequence (DNA): TGTGCCAGCGGTGGACTAGCGGGCATTACGCAGTATTTT. Residues: CASGGLAGITQYF.

In this sample, this clone turned up once. This chain uses TRBV9 with TRBJ2-3; tentatively, D is TRBD2 (7 bases). The V end was cut by 4 bases, the J end by 3 bases, with 18 bases between. CDR3 length: 16 residues. Germline V lookup: CDR1 SGDLS, CDR2 YYNGEE. The CDR3 nucleotides are TGTGCCAGCAGCCAAGAGGGGGGGGATCAAACAGATACGCAGTATTTT. Amino acids: CASSQEGGDQTDTQYF.

This clone was picked up one time. V usage is TRBV19 and J usage is TRBJ1-2; maybe TRBD1 (5 bases). The V end lost 6 bases, the J end lost 4 bases, and 18 bases lay between the germline ends. Germline assignment: CDR1 LNHDA and CDR2 SQIVND (reference sequence). The CDR3 extends over 15 amino acids. CDR3 nucleotides: TGTGCCAGTAGGCTGTACATCTCAGGGTCCTATGGCTACACCTTC. Amino acids: CASRLYISGSYGYTF.

The CDR3 loop reads CASSVDRANSPLHF. The DNA for the CDR3 is TGTGCCAGCAGCGTCGACAGGGCTAATTCACCCCTCCACTTT. J is TRBJ1-6 and V is TRBV9; 7 bases are shared with TRBD1. V gave up 2 bases and J gave up 6 bases; unmatched junction bases: 2. Germline lookup yields CDR1 SGDLS and CDR2 YYNGEE. The CDR3 extends over 14 amino acids.

This clone was seen many times. The chain links TRBV4-2 to TRBJ2-2, with TRBD1 as a possible D gene (5 bases). V was shortened by 0 bases and J by 3 bases, with 11 bases between the two germline ends. Germline V CDR1 and CDR2: LGHNA, YNFKEQ. The CDR3 extends over 16 amino acids. The DNA of the CDR3 is TGTGCCAGCAGCCAAGAATGGCAGGGATACACCGGGGAGCTGTTTTTT. It codes for CASSQEWQGYTGELFF.

This clone was seen a single time. The chain couples TRBV19 to TRBJ2-3; the D gene is possibly TRBD1 (7 bases). This CDR3 is built from 15 residues. Germline values: CDR1 LNHDA, CDR2 SQIVND (reference sequence). V was shortened by 10 bases and J by 3 bases, with 20 bases between the two germline ends. In DNA, the CDR3 is TGTGCCACGCGGGACAGTGGATCTCGGACAGATACGCAGTATTTT. Amino acid sequence: CATRDSGSRTDTQYF.

The J gene is TRBJ2-1, the V gene TRBV6-5, with 10 bases identical to TRBD2. The CDR3 length is 15 residues. Germline V gene lookup returns CDR1 MNHEY and CDR2 SVGAGI. The trim removed 7 bases at V and 4 bases at J, leaving 7 bases unmatched. CDR3 protein: CASNWGLAWYNEQFF. The CDR3 DNA reads as TGTGCCAGCAACTGGGGACTAGCGTGGTACAATGAGCAGTTCTTC.

The V and J genes are TRBV10-3 and TRBJ2-2, with a possible D match to TRBD2 (5 bases). Germline lookup yields CDR1 ENHRY and CDR2 SYGVKD. The CDR3 consists of 12 residues. V was pared by 10 bases and J by 5 bases, with 11 bases between. The chain's CDR3 is CATARDTGELFF. CDR3 DNA sequence: TGTGCCACCGCGAGGGATACCGGGGAGCTGTTTTTT.

The V call is TRBV18, the J call TRBJ1-1; 7 nucleotides align to TRBD1. The CDR3 is 16 amino acids. V lost 3 bases, J lost 1 base, and 8 bases stayed unmatched. CDR1 is KGHSH and CDR2 is LQKENI in the germline V gene. The CDR3 reads CASSPWDSLTNTEAFF. In nucleotides, the CDR3 is TGTGCCAGCTCACCCTGGGACAGTCTAACGAACACTGAAGCTTTCTTT.

The chain carries TRBV28 and TRBJ1-1; tentative D call: TRBD1 (6 bases). Trimming stripped 1 base from V and 10 bases from J, with 16 bases between. CDR1 MDHEN and CDR2 SYDVKM come from the germline V gene. CDR3 length: 14 amino acids. CDR3 nucleotides: TGTGCCAGCAGTTTATTCCTCGGACAGCGGAGAGCTTTCTTT. This encodes CASSLFLGQRRAFF.

The gene calls are TRBV10-2 and TRBJ2-1; the D gene is possibly TRBD2 (5 bases). V was shortened by 4 bases and J by 0 bases, with 7 bases between the two germline ends. Germline V CDR1 and CDR2: WSHSY, SAAADI. The CDR3 loop spans 14 amino acids. The CDR3 DNA sequence: TGCGCCAGCAGTGTTGCGGGCTCCTACAATGAGCAGTTCTTC. Its translation is CASSVAGSYNEQFF.

The chain uses TRBV15 and TRBJ1-2, with D tentatively TRBD1 (6 bases). Germline loops: CDR1 LNHNV, CDR2 YYDKDF (reference sequence). The CDR3 consists of 15 residues. With 0 bases removed from V and 1 base from J, the gap between germline ends came to 9 bases. The CDR3 region is CATSRDRGLNYGYTF. The CDR3 nucleotides are TGTGCCACCAGCAGAGACAGGGGTCTTAACTATGGCTACACCTTC.

The chain is built from TRBV5-1 and TRBJ1-2, with D perhaps TRBD1 (5 bases). Germline CDR1 SGHRS, CDR2 YFSETQ. CDR3 length: 12 residues. V was clipped by 4 bases and J by 5 bases, with 9 bases between them. Here the CDR3 reads CASSATGYGYTF. CDR3 coding DNA: TGCGCCAGCAGCGCCACAGGTTATGGCTACACCTTC.

This clone was counted between two and nine times. The sample holds other DNA sequences that translate to the same CDR3. The chain couples TRBV5-1 to TRBJ1-5; no reliable D call. The V and J ends lost 1 base and 7 bases respectively, with 12 bases between them. The germline gives CDR1 SGHRS, CDR2 YFSETQ. This CDR3 is 14 amino acids long. This CDR3 reads CASSLRAGDQPQHF. Here the CDR3 DNA reads TGCGCCAGCAGCTTGCGGGCGGGAGACCAGCCCCAGCATTTT.

J is TRBJ1-4 and V is TRBV28, with D perhaps matching TRBD1 (5 bases). Germline V gene data show CDR1 as MDHEN and CDR2 as SYDVKM. V was pared by 8 bases and J by 10 bases, with 14 bases between. This CDR3 is built from 12 residues. The CDR3 protein is CASEKVGGKLFF. CDR3 bases: TGTGCCAGCGAAAAGGTCGGGGGAAAACTGTTTTTT.

J is TRBJ2-2 and V is TRBV6-6; weak D call: TRBD2 (7 bases). Trimming took off 5 bases at V and 3 bases at J, with 22 bases between the two ends. Germline CDR1 is MNHNY and CDR2 is SVGAGI (reference sequence). The CDR3 runs 18 residues. For the CDR3, the DNA is TGTGCCAGCAGTCAACGCCGGCCGGGGGGCAGTTACACCGGGGAGCTGTTTTTT. Translating gives CASSQRRPGGSYTGELFF.

The chain employs TRBV5-1 and TRBJ2-7, with TRBD2 matching over 7 bases. This CDR3 region has 14 residues. Germline CDR1 reads SGHRS; CDR2 reads YFSETQ. The V and J ends lost 2 bases and 0 bases, in that order; junction bases with no gene match: 2. CDR3 loop: CASSLSGVSYEQYF. In DNA form, the CDR3 reads TGCGCCAGCAGCTTAAGCGGGGTCTCCTACGAGCAGTACTTC.

The V gene is TRBV11-3, the J gene TRBJ2-7, with 10 bases aligning to TRBD1. This CDR3 spans 17 amino acids. Germline assignment: CDR1 SGHNT and CDR2 YENEEA. V dropped 1 base and J dropped 1; count of bases not matched to a gene: 7. CDR3 DNA sequence: TGTGCCAGCAGCTTAGGGCGACAGGGGGCTTTGTCCTACGAGCAGTACTTC. Amino acid sequence: CASSLGRQGALSYEQYF.

The chain has TRBV11-3 and TRBJ2-1; 9 bases align to TRBD1. CDR3 size: 15 residues. The V segment lost 5 bases and the J segment 4 bases; nucleotides outside the gene matches: 6. CDR1 is SGHNT and CDR2 is YENEEA in the germline V gene. The DNA for the CDR3 is TGTGCCAGCAGCCTTCCCGACAGGGGGTACAATGAGCAGTTCTTC. Its translation is CASSLPDRGYNEQFF.